The rows below give T cell receptor beta chains drawn from one sample of a study of quantifying T cell responses using KT2 cells. TCRdb re-called the UMI-ligation and nested PCR reads with MiXCR, one entry per CDR3 protein. The sample holds 60,000 or so distinct CDR3 sequences, roughly an eighth seen once. The sequenced material came from PBMCs spiked with cells of the T cell clone KT2. These TCRs come from a human donor. Both conserved end residues are part of each CDR3. D genes are given only for firm matches. A clone size is listed for some rows: how often the clone was seen (once, few, many), or a class if it is expanded.

v_gene	j_gene	len	abundance	d_gene	CDR3aa	CDR3nt
TRBV2	TRBJ2-1	16	few	TRBD2	CASRGGLAGTTGEQFF	TGTGCCAGCAGGGGGGGACTAGCGGGGACCACGGGTGAGCAGTTCTTC
TRBV7-2	TRBJ1-1	11	medium-sized	NA	CASRFVAEAFF	TGTGCCAGTCGATTCGTAGCTGAAGCTTTCTTT
TRBV2	TRBJ1-2	13	few	NA	CASSEYTEGGYTF	TGTGCCAGCAGTGAGTACACGGAGGGCGGCTACACCTTC
TRBV2	TRBJ2-3	13	NA	NA	CASTADFTDTQYF	TGTGCCAGCACGGCCGACTTCACAGATACGCAGTATTTT
TRBV12-3/TRBV12-4	TRBJ2-3	15	NA	NA	CASSFSQDRTDTQYF	TGTGCCAGCAGTTTCTCGCAGGATCGCACAGATACGCAGTATTTT
TRBV11-2	TRBJ2-6	19	many	TRBD1	CASSLGRGQRASGANVLTF	TGTGCCAGCAGTCTGGGCCGGGGACAGAGAGCCTCTGGGGCCAACGTCCTGACTTTC
TRBV4-3	TRBJ1-5	14	NA	NA	CASSQAGQNQPQHF	TGCGCCAGCAGCCAAGCTGGGCAGAATCAGCCCCAGCATTTT
TRBV20-1	TRBJ2-6	13	few	NA	CRAAVSGANVLTF	TGCAGGGCAGCGGTCTCTGGGGCCAACGTCCTGACTTTC
TRBV7-9	TRBJ2-5	17	few	TRBD2	CASSFILAGVGEETQYF	TGTGCCAGCAGCTTTATTCTAGCGGGAGTCGGGGAGGAGACCCAGTACTTC
TRBV3-1	TRBJ1-1	15	few	NA	CASSQMDRQNTEAFF	TGTGCCAGCAGCCAGATGGACAGACAGAACACTGAAGCTTTCTTT
TRBV11-3	TRBJ2-1	13	NA	NA	CASTLEAYNEQFF	TGTGCCAGCACCCTGGAGGCATACAATGAGCAGTTCTTC
TRBV7-9	TRBJ2-2	17	many	NA	CASSLAFPPGRGGELFF	TGTGCCAGCAGCTTAGCGTTTCCCCCAGGTCGAGGCGGGGAGCTGTTTTTT
TRBV4-2	TRBJ1-1	13	NA	NA	CASSQAPNTEAFF	TGTGCCAGCAGCCAAGCCCCGAACACTGAAGCTTTCTTT
TRBV7-8	TRBJ2-7	16	few	TRBD1	CASSSYRDRDSYEQYF	TGTGCCAGCAGCTCCTACCGGGACAGAGATTCCTACGAGCAGTACTTC
TRBV7-9	TRBJ1-6	14	NA	NA	CASDTSSYNSPLHF	TGTGCCAGCGACACCAGCTCCTATAATTCACCCCTCCACTTT
TRBV6-5	TRBJ2-5	16	large	NA	CASSYPQGEGVETQYF	TGTGCCAGCAGTTACCCGCAAGGCGAGGGGGTAGAGACCCAGTACTTC
TRBV20-1	TRBJ2-7	14	NA	TRBD2	CSAHIAGVGYEQYF	TGCAGTGCCCATATAGCGGGAGTAGGATACGAGCAGTACTTC
TRBV6-5	TRBJ1-2	16	many	TRBD1	CASSLTIGQGSGGYTF	TGTGCCAGCAGTCTCACGATCGGACAGGGTTCAGGTGGCTACACCTTC
TRBV5-1	TRBJ2-3	15	many	NA	CASSLGHRDTDTQYF	TGCGCCAGCAGCCTCGGACACAGGGACACAGATACGCAGTATTTT
TRBV10-3	TRBJ2-2	12	few	NA	CAIMTDTGELFF	TGTGCCATCATGACGGACACCGGGGAGCTGTTTTTT
TRBV5-6	TRBJ2-5	15	few	NA	CASSLRGRLQETQYF	TGTGCCAGCAGCTTGCGAGGCAGGTTACAAGAGACCCAGTACTTC
TRBV20-1	TRBJ1-1	11	few	NA	CSATEGTEAFF	TGCAGTGCGACGGAGGGCACTGAAGCTTTCTTT
TRBV5-5	TRBJ2-7	12	NA	NA	CASSFYSYEQYF	TGTGCCAGCAGCTTCTACAGCTACGAGCAGTACTTC
TRBV24-1	TRBJ2-5	14	NA	TRBD1	CAIFLTGGRETQYF	TGTGCCATCTTCCTGACAGGGGGGCGGGAGACCCAGTACTTC
TRBV12-3/TRBV12-4	TRBJ2-7	14	NA	NA	CASSFSGVSYEQYF	TGTGCCAGCAGTTTTTCGGGGGTCTCCTACGAGCAGTACTTC
TRBV18	TRBJ1-1	15	many	NA	CASSPVHWVNTEAFF	TGTGCCAGCTCACCAGTACATTGGGTGAACACTGAAGCTTTCTTT